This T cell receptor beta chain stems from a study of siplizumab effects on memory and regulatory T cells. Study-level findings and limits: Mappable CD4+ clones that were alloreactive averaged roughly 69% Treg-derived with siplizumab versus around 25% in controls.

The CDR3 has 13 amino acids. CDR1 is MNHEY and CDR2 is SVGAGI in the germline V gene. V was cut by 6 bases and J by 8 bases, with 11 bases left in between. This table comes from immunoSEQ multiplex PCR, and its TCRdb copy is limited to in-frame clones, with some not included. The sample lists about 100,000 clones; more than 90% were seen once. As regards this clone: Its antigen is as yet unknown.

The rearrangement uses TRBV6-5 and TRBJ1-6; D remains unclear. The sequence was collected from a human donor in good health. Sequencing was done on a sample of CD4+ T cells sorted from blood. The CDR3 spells CASSLRLHSPLHF. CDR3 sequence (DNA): TGTGCCAGCAGCCTTCGGTTGCATTCACCCCTCCACTTT.